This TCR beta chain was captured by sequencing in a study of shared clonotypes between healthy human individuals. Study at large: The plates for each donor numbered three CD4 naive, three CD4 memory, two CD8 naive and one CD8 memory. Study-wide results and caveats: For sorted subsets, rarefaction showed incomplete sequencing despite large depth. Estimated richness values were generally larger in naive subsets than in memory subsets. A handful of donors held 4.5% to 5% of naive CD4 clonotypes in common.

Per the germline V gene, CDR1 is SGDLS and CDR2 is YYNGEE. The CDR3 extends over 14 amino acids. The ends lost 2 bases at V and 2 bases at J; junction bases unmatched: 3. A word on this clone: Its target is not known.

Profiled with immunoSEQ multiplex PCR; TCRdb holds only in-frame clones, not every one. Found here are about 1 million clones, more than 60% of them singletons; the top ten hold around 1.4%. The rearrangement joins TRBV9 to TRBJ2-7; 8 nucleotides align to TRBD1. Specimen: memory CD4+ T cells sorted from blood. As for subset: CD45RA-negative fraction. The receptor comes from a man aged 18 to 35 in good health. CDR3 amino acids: CASSVTDRAYEQYF. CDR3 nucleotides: TGTGCCAGCAGCGTTACGGACAGGGCCTACGAGCAGTACTTC.